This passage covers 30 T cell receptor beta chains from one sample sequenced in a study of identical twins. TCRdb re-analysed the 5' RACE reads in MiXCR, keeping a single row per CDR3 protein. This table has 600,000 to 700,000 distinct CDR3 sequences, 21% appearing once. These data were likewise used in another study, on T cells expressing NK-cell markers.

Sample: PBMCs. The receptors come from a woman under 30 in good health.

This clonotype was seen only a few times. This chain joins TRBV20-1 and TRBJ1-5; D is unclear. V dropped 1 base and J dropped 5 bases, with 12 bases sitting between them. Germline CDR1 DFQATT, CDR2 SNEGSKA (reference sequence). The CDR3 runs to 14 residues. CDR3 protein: CSARVYGEYQPQHF. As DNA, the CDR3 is TGCAGTGCTAGAGTATACGGGGAGTATCAGCCCCAGCATTTT.

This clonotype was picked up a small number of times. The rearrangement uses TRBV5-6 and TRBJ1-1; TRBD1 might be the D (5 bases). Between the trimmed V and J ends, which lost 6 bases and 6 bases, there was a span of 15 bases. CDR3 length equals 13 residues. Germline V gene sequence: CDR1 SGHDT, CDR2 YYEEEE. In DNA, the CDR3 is TGTGCCAGCACTCACGGCGGGGGGGCTGAAGCTTTCTTT. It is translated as CASTHGGGAEAFF.

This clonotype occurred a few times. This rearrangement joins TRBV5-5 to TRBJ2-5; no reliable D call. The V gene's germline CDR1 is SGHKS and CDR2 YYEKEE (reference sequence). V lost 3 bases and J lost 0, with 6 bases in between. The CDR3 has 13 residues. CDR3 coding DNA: TGTGCCAGCAGCTCCGCCGACCAAGAGACCCAGTACTTC. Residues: CASSSADQETQYF.

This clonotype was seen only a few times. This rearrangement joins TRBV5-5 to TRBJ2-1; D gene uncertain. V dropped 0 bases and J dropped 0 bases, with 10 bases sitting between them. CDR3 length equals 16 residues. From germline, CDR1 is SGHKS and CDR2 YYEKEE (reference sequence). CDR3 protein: CASSLGPPRSYNEQFF. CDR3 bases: TGTGCCAGCAGCTTGGGACCTCCCCGCTCCTACAATGAGCAGTTCTTC.

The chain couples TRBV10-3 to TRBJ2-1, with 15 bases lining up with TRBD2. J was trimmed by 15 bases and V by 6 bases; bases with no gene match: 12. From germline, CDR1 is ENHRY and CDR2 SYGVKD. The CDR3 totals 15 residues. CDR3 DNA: TGTGCCATCAGCCTCGGGACTAGCGGGGGGTCCGGGTGGTTCTTC. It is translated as CAISLGTSGGSGWFF.

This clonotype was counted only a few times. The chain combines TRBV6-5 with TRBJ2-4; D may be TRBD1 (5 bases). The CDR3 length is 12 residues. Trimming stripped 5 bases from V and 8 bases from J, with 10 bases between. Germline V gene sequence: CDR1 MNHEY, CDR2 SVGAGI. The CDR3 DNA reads TGTGCCAGCAGTACCGAAGGGGACATTCAGTACTTC. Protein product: CASSTEGDIQYF.

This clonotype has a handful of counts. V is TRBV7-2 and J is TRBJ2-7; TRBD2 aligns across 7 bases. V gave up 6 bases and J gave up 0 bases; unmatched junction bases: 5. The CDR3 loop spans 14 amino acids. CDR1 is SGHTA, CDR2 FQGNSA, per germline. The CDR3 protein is CASSIGTTSYEQYF. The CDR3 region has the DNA TGTGCCAGCAGTATTGGGACTACCTCCTACGAGCAGTACTTC.

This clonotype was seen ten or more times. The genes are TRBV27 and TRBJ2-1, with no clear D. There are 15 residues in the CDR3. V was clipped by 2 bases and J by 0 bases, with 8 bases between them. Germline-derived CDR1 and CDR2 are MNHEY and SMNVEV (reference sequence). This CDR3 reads CASSLRPDSYNEQFF. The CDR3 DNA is TGTGCCAGCAGTTTAAGGCCCGACTCCTACAATGAGCAGTTCTTC.

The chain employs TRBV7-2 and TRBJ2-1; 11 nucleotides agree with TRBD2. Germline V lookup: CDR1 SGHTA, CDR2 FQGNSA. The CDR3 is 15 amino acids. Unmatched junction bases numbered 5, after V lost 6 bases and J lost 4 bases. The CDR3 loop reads CASSSGLAEYNEQFF. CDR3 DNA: TGTGCCAGCAGTTCGGGACTAGCGGAGTACAATGAGCAGTTCTTC.

The CDR3 here is CATSRDRGYVGYTF. The CDR3 DNA sequence: TGTGCCACCAGCAGGGACAGGGGATATGTTGGCTACACCTTC. V and J are TRBV15 and TRBJ1-2; 9 positions agree with TRBD1. After removal of 3 bases from V and 7 bases from J, the junction contained 6 bases not matched to a gene. The CDR3 has 14 amino acids. Germline V CDR1 and CDR2: LNHNV, YYDKDF (reference sequence).

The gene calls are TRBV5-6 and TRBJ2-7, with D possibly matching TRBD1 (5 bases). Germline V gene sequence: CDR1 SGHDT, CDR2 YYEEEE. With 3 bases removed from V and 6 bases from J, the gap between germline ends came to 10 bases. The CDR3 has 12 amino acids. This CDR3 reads CASSWGPSEQYF. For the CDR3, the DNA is TGTGCCAGCAGCTGGGGCCCCTCCGAGCAGTACTTC.

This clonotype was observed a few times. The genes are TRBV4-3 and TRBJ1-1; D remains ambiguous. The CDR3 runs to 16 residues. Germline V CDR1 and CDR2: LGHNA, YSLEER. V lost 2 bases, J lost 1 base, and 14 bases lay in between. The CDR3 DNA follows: TGCGCCAGCAGCCAACATAAGTCACGAGGGAACACTGAAGCTTTCTTT. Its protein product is CASSQHKSRGNTEAFF.

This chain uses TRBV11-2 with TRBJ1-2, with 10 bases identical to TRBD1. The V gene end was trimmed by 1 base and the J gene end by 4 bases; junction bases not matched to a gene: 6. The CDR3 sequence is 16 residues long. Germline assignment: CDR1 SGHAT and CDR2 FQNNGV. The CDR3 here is CASSLVRQGAGYGYTF. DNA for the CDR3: TGTGCCAGCAGCTTAGTCCGACAGGGGGCGGGCTATGGCTACACCTTC.

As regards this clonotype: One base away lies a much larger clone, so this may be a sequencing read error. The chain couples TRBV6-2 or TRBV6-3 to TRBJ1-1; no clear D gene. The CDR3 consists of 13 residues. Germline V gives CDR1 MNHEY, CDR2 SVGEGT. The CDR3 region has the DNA TGTGCCAGCAGTTTTGGACCTTACACTGAAGTTTTCTTT. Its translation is CASSFGPYTEVFF.

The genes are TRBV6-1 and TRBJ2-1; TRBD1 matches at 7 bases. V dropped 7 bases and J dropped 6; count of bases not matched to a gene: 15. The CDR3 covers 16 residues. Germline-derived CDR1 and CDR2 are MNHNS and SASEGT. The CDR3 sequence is CASTSGPRQGRNEQFF. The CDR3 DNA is TGTGCCAGCACCTCCGGCCCGAGACAGGGCCGCAATGAGCAGTTCTTC.

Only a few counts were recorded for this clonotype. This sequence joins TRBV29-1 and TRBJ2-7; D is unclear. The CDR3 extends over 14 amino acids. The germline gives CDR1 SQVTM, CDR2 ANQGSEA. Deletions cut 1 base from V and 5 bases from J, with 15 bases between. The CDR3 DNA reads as TGCAGCGTTGAAGCCCGAGGCCGCGGAGACGAGCAGTACTTC. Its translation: CSVEARGRGDEQYF.

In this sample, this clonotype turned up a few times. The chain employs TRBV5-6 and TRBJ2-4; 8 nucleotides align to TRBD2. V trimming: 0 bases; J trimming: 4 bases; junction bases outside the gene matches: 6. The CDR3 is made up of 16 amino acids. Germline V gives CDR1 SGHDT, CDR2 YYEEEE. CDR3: CASSLGRGEPKNIQYF. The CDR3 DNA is TGTGCCAGCAGCTTGGGGCGGGGGGAACCTAAAAACATTCAGTACTTC. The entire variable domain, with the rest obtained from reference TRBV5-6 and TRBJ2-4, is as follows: DAGVTQSPTHLIKTRGQQVTLRCSPKSGHDTVSWYQQALGQGPQFIFQYYEEEERQRGNFPDRFSGHQFPNYSSELNVNALLLGDSALYLCASSLGRGEPKNIQYFGAGTRLSVL.

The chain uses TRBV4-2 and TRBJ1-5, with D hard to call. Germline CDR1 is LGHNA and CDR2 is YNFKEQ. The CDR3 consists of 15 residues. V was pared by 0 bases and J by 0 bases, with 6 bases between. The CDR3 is CASSQELLSNQPQHF. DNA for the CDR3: TGTGCCAGCAGCCAAGAGCTACTTAGCAATCAGCCCCAGCATTTT.

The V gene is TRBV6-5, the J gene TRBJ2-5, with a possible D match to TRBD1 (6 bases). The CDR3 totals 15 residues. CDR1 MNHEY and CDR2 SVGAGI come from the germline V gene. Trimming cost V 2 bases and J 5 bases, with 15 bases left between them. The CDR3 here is CASSYLLKGVETQYF. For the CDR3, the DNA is TGTGCCAGCAGTTACCTCCTCAAGGGGGTCGAGACCCAGTACTTC.

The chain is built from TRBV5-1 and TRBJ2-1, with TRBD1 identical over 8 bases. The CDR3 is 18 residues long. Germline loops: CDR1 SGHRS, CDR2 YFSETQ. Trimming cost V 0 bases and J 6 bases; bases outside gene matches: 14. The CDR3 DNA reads TGCGCCAGCAGCTTGGTGCGCTGGGACAGGCTTCAGGGCAATGAGCAGTTCTTC. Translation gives CASSLVRWDRLQGNEQFF.

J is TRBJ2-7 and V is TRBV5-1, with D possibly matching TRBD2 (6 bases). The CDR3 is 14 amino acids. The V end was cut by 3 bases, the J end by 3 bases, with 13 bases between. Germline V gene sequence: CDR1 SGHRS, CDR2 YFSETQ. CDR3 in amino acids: CASSSVDGSYEQYF. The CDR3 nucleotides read TGCGCCAGCAGCTCTGTGGACGGGAGCTACGAGCAGTACTTC.

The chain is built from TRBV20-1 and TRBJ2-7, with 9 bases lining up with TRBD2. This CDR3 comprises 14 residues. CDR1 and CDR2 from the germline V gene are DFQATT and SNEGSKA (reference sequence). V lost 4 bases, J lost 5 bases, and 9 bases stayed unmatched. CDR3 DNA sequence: TGCAGTGCTACTATAGCGGGGGATCACCACGAGCAGTACTTC. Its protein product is CSATIAGDHHEQYF.

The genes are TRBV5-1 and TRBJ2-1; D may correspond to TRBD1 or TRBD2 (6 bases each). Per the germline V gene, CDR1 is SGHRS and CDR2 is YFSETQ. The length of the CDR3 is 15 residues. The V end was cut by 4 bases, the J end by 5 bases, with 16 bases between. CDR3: CASSPPAGTHNEQFF. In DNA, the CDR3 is TGCGCCAGCAGCCCTCCTGCGGGGACACACAATGAGCAGTTCTTC.

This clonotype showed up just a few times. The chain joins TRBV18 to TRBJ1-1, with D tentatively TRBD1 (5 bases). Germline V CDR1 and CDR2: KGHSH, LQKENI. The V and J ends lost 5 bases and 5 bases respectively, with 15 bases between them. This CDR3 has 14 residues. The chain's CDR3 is CASSSTVKRTEAFF. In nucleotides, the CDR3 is TGTGCCAGCTCATCGACAGTAAAGAGAACTGAAGCTTTCTTT.

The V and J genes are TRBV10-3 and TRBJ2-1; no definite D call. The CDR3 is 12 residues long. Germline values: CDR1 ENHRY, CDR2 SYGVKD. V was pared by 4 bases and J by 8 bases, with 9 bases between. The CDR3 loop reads CAISGIADEQFF. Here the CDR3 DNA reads TGTGCCATCAGTGGCATCGCAGATGAGCAGTTCTTC.

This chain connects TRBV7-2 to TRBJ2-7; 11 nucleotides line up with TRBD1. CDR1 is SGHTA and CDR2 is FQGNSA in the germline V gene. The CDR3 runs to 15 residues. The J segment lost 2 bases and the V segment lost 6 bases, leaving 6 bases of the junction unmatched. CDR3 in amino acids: CASRRTGGAPYEQYF. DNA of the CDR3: TGTGCCAGCAGGCGGACAGGGGGCGCCCCCTACGAGCAGTACTTC.

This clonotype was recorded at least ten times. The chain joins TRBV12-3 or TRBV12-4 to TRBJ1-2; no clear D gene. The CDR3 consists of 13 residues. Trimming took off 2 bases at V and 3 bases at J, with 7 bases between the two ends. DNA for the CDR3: TGTGCCAGCAGTTTACAGCGACACTATGGCTACACCTTC. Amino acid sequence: CASSLQRHYGYTF.

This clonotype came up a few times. The CDR3 sequence: CATGRERGGNSDTQYF. The CDR3 DNA reads TGTGCCACCGGAAGGGAGCGCGGAGGAAACTCCGATACGCAGTATTTT. The chain joins TRBV10-3 to TRBJ2-3; a weak D match, TRBD2 (5 bases). This CDR3 contains 16 residues. CDR1 and CDR2 from the germline V gene are ENHRY and SYGVKD. V was pared by 10 bases and J by 6 bases, with 26 bases between.

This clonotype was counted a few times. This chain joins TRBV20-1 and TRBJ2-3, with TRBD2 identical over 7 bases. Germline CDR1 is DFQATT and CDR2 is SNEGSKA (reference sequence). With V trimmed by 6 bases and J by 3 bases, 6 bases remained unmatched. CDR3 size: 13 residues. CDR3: CSAPGGGTDTQYF. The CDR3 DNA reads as TGCAGTGCCCCTGGGGGAGGGACAGATACGCAGTATTTT.

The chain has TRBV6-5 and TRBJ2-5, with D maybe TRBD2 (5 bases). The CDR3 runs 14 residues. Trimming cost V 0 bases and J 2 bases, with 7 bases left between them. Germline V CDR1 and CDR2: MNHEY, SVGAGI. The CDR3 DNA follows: TGTGCCAGCAGTTACTCGAGGGCTCAAGAGACCCAGTACTTC. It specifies CASSYSRAQETQYF.